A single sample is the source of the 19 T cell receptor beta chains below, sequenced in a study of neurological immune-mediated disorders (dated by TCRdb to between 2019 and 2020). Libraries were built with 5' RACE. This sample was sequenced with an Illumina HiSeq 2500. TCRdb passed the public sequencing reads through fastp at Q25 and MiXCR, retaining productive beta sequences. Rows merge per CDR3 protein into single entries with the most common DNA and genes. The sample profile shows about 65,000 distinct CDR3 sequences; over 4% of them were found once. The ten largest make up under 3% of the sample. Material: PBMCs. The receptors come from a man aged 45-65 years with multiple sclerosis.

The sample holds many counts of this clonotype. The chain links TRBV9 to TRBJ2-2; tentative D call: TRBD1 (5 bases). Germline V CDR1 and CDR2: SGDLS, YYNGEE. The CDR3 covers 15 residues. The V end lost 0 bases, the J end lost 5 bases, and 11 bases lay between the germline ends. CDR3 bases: TGTGCCAGCAGCGTAGATGGCAGGGTAACCGGGGAGCTGTTTTTT. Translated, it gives CASSVDGRVTGELFF.

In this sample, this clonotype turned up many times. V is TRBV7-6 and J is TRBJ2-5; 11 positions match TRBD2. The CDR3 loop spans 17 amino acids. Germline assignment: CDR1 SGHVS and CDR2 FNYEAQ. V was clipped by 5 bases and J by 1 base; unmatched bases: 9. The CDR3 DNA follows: TGTGCCAGCAGCCGTCAACTAGCGGGGGCAACCCAAGAGACCCAGTACTTC. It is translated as CASSRQLAGATQETQYF.

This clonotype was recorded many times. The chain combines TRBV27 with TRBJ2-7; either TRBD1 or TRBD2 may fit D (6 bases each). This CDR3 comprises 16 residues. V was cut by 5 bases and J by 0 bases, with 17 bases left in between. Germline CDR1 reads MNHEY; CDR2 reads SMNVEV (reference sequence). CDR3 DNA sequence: TGTGCCAGCAGTCCGCGTTCGGGGGCTAGCTCCTACGAGCAGTACTTC. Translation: CASSPRSGASSYEQYF.

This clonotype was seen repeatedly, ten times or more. CDR3 sequence: CASTLGTGYAEQYF. The CDR3 bases are TGTGCCAGCACCCTCGGGACAGGCTATGCCGAGCAGTACTTC. The J gene is TRBJ2-7, the V gene TRBV12-3 or TRBV12-4; 8 nucleotides agree with TRBD1. The length of the CDR3 is 14 residues. V trimming: 7 bases; J trimming: 6 bases; junction bases outside the gene matches: 11.

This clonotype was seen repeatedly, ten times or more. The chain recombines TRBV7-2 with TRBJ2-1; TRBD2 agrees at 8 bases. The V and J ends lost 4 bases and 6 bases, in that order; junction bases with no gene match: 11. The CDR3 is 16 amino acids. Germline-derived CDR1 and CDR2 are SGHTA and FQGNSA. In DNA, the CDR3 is TGTGCCAGCAGCTCCAGGGGTGAACGGGGGGGCAATGAGCAGTTCTTC. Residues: CASSSRGERGGNEQFF.

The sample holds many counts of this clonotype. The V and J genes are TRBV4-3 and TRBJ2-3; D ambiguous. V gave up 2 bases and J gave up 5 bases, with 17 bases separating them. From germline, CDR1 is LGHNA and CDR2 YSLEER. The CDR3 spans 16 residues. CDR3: CASSQSYRGEVDTQYF. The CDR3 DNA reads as TGCGCCAGCAGCCAAAGCTACAGAGGAGAGGTAGATACGCAGTATTTT.

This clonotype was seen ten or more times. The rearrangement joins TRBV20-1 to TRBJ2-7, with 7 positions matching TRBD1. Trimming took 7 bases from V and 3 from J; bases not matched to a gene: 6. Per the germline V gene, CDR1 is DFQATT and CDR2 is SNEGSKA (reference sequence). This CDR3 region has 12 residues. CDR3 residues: CSEMTGIYEQYV. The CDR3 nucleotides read TGCAGTGAAATGACAGGGATCTACGAGCAGTACGTC.

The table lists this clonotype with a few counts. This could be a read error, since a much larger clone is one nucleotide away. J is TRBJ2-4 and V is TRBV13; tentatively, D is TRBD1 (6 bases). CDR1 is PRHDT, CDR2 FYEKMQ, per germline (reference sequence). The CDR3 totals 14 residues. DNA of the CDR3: TGTGCCAGCAGGAAAGCAGGGGCCAAAAAAATTCAGTACTTC. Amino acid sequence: CASRKAGAKKIQYF.

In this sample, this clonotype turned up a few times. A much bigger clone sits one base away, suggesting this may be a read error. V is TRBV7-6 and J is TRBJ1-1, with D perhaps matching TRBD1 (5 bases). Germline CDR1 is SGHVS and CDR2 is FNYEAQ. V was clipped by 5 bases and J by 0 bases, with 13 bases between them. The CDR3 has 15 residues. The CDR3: CASSLGERMNTEAFF. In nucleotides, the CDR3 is TGTGCCAGCAGCCTGGGGGAAAGAATGAACACTGAAGCTTTCTTT.

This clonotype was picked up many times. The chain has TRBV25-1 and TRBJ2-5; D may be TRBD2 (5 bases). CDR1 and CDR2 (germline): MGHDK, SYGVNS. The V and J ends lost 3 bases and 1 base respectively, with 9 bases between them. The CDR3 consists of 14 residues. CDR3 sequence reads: CASSESGVQETQYF. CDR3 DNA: TGTGCCAGCAGTGAGTCCGGGGTCCAAGAGACCCAGTACTTC.

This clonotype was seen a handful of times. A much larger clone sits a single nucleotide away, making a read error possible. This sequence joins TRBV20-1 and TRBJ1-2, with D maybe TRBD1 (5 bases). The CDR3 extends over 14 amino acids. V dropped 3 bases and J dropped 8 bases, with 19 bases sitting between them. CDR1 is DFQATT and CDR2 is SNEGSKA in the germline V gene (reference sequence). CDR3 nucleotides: TGCAGTGCTAGGACAGTCCTCAGTGTAGTAGGCTACACCTTC. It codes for CSARTVLSVVGYTF.

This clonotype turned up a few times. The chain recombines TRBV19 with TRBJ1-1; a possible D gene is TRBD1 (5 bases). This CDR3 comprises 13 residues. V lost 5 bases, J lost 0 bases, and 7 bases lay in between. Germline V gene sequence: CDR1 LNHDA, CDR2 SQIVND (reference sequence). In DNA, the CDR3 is TGTGCCAGTAGTGACAGACTGAACACTGAAGCTTTCTTT. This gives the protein CASSDRLNTEAFF.

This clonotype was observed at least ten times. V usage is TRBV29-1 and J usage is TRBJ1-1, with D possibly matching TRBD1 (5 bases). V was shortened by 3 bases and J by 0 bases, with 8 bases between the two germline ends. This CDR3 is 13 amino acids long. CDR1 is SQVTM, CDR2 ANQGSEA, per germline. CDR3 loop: CSVEAGLNTEAFF. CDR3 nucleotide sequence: TGCAGCGTTGAGGCAGGGCTGAACACTGAAGCTTTCTTT. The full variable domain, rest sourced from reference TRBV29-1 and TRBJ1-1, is SAVISQKPSRDICQRGTSLTIQCQVDSQVTMMFWYRQQPGQSLTLIATANQGSEATYESGFVIDKFPISRPNLTFSTLTVSNMSPEDSSIYLCSVEAGLNTEAFFGQGTRLTVV.

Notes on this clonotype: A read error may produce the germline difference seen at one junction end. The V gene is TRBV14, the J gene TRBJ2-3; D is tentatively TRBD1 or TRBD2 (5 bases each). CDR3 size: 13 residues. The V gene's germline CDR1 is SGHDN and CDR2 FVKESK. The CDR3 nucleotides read TGTGCCAACAGCCAAGAGAGGGGTACTACGCAGTATTTT. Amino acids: CANSQERGTTQYF.

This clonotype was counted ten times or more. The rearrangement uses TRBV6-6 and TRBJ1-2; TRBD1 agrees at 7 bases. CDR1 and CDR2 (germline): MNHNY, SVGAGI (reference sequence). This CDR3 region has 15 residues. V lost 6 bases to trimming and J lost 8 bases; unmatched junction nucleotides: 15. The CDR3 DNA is TGTGCCAGCAGCAGAAAAGGGACAGACCTTACCGGCTACACCTTC. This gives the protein CASSRKGTDLTGYTF.

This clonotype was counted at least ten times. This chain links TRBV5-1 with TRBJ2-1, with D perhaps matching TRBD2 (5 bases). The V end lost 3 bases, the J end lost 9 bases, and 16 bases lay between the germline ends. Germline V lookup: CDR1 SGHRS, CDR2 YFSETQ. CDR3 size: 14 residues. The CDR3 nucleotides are TGCGCCAGCAGCTCCCACATACTAGTTAGTGAGCAGTTCTTC. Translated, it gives CASSSHILVSEQFF.

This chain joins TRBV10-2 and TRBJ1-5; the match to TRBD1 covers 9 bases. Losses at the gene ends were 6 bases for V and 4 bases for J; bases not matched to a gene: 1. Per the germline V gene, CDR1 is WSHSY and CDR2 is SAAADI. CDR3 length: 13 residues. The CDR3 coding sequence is TGCGCCAGCAGGACAGGGGGAAATCAGCCCCAGCATTTT. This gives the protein CASRTGGNQPQHF.

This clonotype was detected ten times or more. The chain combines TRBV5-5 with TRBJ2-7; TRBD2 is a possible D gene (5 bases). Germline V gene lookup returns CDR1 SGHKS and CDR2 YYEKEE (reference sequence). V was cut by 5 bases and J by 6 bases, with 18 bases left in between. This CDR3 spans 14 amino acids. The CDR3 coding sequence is TGTGCCAGCAGGGCCGGGATAACCGATATCGAGCAGTACGTC. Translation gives CASRAGITDIEQYV.

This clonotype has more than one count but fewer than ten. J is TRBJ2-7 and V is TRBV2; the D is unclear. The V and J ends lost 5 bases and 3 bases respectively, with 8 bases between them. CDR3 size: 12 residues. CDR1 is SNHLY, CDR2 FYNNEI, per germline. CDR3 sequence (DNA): TGTGCCAGCAGTCCCGCGGTCTACGAGCAGTACTTC. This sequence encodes CASSPAVYEQYF.